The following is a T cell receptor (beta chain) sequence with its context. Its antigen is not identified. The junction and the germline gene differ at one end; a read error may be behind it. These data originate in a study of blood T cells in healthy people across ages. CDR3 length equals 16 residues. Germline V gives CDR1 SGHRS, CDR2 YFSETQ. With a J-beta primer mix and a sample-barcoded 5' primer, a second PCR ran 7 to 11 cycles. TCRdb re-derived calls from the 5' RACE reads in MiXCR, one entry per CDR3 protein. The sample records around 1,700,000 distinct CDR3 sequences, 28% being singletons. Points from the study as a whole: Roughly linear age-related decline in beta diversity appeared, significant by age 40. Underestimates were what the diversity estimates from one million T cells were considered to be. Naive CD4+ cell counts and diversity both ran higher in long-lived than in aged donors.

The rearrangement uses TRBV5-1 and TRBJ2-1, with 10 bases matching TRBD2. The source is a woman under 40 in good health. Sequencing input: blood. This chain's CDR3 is CASSLTTSGAYNEQFF. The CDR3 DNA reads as TGTGCCAGCAGCCTCACTACTAGCGGGGCTTACAATGAGCAGTTCTTC.